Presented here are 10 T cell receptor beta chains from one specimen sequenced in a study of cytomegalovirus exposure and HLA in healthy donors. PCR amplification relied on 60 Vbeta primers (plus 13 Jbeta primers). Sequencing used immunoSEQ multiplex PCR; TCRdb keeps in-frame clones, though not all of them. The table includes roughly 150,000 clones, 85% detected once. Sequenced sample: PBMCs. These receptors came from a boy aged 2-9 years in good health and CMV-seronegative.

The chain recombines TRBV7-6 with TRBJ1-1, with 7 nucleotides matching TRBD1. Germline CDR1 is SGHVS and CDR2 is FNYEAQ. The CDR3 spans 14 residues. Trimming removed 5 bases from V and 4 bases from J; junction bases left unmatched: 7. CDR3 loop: CASSRQGGPTEAFF. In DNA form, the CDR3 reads TGTGCCAGCAGCCGACAGGGTGGGCCCACTGAAGCTTTCTTT.

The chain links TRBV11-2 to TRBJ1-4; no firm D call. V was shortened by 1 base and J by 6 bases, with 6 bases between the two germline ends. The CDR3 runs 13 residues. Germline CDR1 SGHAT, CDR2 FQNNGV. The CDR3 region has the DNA TGTGCCAGCAGCTTAGTTCGGGATGAAAAACTGTTTTTT. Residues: CASSLVRDEKLFF.

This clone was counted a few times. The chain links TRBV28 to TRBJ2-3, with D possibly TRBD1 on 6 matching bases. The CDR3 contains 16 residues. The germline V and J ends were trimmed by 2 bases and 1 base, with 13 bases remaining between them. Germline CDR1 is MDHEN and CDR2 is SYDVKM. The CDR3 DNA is TGTGCCAGCAGTTTAGGCCCCTCAGGGGGCACAGATACGCAGTATTTT. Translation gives CASSLGPSGGTDTQYF.

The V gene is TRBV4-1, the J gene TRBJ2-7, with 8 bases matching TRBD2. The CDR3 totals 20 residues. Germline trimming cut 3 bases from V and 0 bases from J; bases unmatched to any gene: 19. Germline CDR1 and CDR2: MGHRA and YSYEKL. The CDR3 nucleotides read TGCGCCAGCAGCCAGCTCCGGGACGGAGAAGAGCGGGGGAGCTCCTACGAGCAGTACTTC. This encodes CASSQLRDGEERGSSYEQYF.

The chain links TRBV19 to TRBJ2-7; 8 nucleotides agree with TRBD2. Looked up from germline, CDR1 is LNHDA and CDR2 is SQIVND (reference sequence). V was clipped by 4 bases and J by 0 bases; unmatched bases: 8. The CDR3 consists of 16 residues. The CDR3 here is CASSTRSGSSSYEQYF. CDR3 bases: TGTGCCAGTAGTACCCGAAGCGGGAGTTCCTCCTACGAGCAGTACTTC.

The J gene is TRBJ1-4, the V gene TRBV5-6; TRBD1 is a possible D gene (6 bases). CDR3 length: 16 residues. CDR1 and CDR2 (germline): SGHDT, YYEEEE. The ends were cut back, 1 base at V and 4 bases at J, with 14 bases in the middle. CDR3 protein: CASSLRRTDDNEKLFF. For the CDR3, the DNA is TGTGCCAGCAGCTTGCGTAGGACAGACGATAATGAAAAACTGTTTTTT.

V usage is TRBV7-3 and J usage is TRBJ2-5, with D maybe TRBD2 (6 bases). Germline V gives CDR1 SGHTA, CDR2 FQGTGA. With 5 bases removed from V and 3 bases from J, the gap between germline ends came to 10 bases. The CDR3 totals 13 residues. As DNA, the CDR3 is TGTGCCAGCAGCATGGGACTGGAAGAGACCCAGTACTTC. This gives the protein CASSMGLEETQYF.

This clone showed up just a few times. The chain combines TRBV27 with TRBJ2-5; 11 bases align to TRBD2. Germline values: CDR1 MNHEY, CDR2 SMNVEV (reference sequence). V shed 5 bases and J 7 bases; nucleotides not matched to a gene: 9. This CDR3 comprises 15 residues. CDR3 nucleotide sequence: TGTGCCAGCAGTCCAATAGCGGGGGGGCCCGGGACCCAGTACTTC. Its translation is CASSPIAGGPGTQYF.

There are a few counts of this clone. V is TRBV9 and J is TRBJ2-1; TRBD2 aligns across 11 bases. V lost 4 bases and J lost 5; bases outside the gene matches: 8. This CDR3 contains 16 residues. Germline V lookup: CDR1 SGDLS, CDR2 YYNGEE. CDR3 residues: CASSTQLAGANNEQFF. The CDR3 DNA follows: TGTGCCAGCAGCACCCAACTAGCGGGGGCGAACAATGAGCAGTTCTTC.

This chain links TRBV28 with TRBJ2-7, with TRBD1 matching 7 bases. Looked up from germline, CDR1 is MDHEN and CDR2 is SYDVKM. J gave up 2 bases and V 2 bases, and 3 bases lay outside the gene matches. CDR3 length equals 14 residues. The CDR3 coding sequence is TGTGCCAGCAGTTTAGGGGACAGCACCTACGAGCAGTACGTC. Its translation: CASSLGDSTYEQYV.